This T cell receptor beta chain stems from a study of cytomegalovirus exposure and HLA in healthy donors. Primers included in the PCR were 60 Vbeta and 13 Jbeta primers. Sequencing was performed with immunoSEQ multiplex PCR; in TCRdb, only in-frame clones are kept and a portion is missing. The sample lists under 200,000 clones, around 80% occurring once. This TCR was sampled from a girl aged 5-17 years in good health and CMV-seropositive. The specimen sequenced was PBMCs.

The CDR3 bases are TGTGCCAGCAGCCCGGACAGGGATGCGCGGCCCCAGCATTTT. Encoded protein: CASSPDRDARPQHF. V gene TRBV7-2 combines with J gene TRBJ1-5, with 8 nucleotides matching TRBD1. V shed 5 bases, J shed 9 bases, and the junction held 9 bases outside the gene matches. The CDR3 loop spans 14 amino acids. Germline V lookup: CDR1 SGHTA, CDR2 FQGNSA.